Each of the 7 T cell receptor beta chains below was sequenced from the same sample in a study of blood T cell repertoires in COVID-19 (dated by TCRdb to 2018 to 2020). Libraries came from the immunoSEQ multiplex PCR assay. TCRdb provides this immuneACCESS table in a form limited to in-frame rearrangements. Some clones are lacking; in checked studies, under half of them reflect an unresolved V gene, and why the rest are absent is not known. Across this sample there are about 230,000 clones, with roughly 88% seen only once. The ten biggest clones cover around 30% of the sample. Sample: peripheral blood. All receptors come from a middle-aged man with acute or convalescent COVID-19.

The J gene is TRBJ2-7, the V gene TRBV11-2; 7 bases agree with TRBD2. V shed 5 bases and J 1 base; nucleotides not matched to a gene: 11. This CDR3 region has 16 residues. From germline, CDR1 is SGHAT and CDR2 FQNNGV. CDR3 in amino acids: CASSDRLGGGSYEQYF. Written as DNA, the CDR3 is TGTGCCAGCAGCGACCGACTAGGCGGGGGATCCTACGAGCAGTACTTC.

The V call is TRBV18, the J call TRBJ1-1; 9 bases agree with TRBD1. Per the germline V gene, CDR1 is KGHSH and CDR2 is LQKENI. The CDR3 covers 14 residues. Trimming cost V 4 bases and J 6 bases; bases outside gene matches: 6. CDR3: CASSQDRGLSEAFF. In DNA form, the CDR3 reads TGTGCCAGCTCACAAGACAGGGGGTTATCTGAAGCTTTCTTT.

V usage is TRBV6-5 and J usage is TRBJ2-5; D ambiguous. With 3 bases removed from V and 7 bases from J, the gap between germline ends came to 12 bases. The V gene's germline CDR1 is MNHEY and CDR2 SVGAGI. This CDR3 region has 13 residues. The CDR3 spells CASSYPPSGTQYF. The DNA for the CDR3 is TGTGCCAGCAGTTATCCCCCCTCCGGGACCCAGTACTTC.

This rearrangement joins TRBV6-2 or TRBV6-3 to TRBJ1-2; TRBD1 matches 9 bases. V lost 5 bases and J lost 6; bases outside the gene matches: 10. The CDR3 is made up of 15 amino acids. Germline V lookup: CDR1 MNHEY, CDR2 SVGEGT. The DNA for the CDR3 is TGTGCCAGCAGTACAGGGGGCGAGGTTTACCATGGCTACACCTTC. The encoded protein is CASSTGGEVYHGYTF.

The V call is TRBV19, the J call TRBJ1-5, with D perhaps matching TRBD1 (5 bases). Germline V gene lookup returns CDR1 LNHDA and CDR2 SQIVND (reference sequence). V lost 3 bases and J 0 bases, leaving 15 bases between the germline ends. This CDR3 is 17 amino acids long. The CDR3 is CASSILFRQSSNQPQHF. CDR3 DNA sequence: TGTGCCAGTAGTATTCTTTTTAGACAGTCTAGCAATCAGCCCCAGCATTTT.

This chain joins TRBV19 and TRBJ2-1, with 10 nucleotides matching TRBD2. This CDR3 has 15 amino acids. CDR1 and CDR2 (germline): LNHDA, SQIVND (reference sequence). With 3 bases clipped from V and 10 bases from J, the junction kept 9 bases outside the gene matches. The CDR3 sequence is CASSMGSGRAREQFF. CDR3 DNA sequence: TGTGCCAGTAGTATGGGGAGCGGGAGGGCCAGGGAGCAGTTCTTC.

The chain links TRBV4-1 to TRBJ2-7; 8 positions match TRBD2. From germline, CDR1 is MGHRA and CDR2 YSYEKL. The V gene end was trimmed by 1 base and the J gene end by 6 bases; junction bases not matched to a gene: 8. The CDR3 loop spans 15 amino acids. As DNA, the CDR3 is TGCGCCAGCAGCCAAGCCCACAGCGGGAGAGGCGAGCAGTACTTC. This sequence encodes CASSQAHSGRGEQYF.